These 7 T cell receptor beta chains originate from one sample sequenced in a study of T cell changes during pregnancy in multiple sclerosis. Profiled with immunoSEQ multiplex PCR; TCRdb holds only in-frame clones, not every one. Here the sample spans tens of thousands of clones, approximately 88% being singletons. The specimen was peripheral blood, collected in the first trimester of pregnancy. Source of these receptors: a female donor in good health, enrolled as a control in a pregnancy study.

The chain couples TRBV29-1 to TRBJ2-5; 9 bases match TRBD1. V shed 7 bases, J shed 4 bases, and the junction held 7 bases outside the gene matches. The CDR3 runs 13 residues. The V gene's germline CDR1 is SQVTM and CDR2 ANQGSEA. The CDR3 protein is CSALQGAGETQYF. CDR3 bases: TGCAGCGCTCTACAGGGGGCGGGAGAGACCCAGTACTTC.

This clone was seen a single time. V and J are TRBV29-1 and TRBJ1-4, with 7 nucleotides matching TRBD1. Germline CDR1 and CDR2: SQVTM and ANQGSEA. The V and J ends lost 0 bases and 1 base, in that order; junction bases with no gene match: 5. This CDR3 comprises 16 residues. CDR3 in amino acids: CSVEDPGGVTNEKLFF. The CDR3 DNA follows: TGCAGCGTTGAAGATCCAGGGGGAGTAACTAATGAAAAACTGTTTTTT.

This clone was detected once. The chain uses TRBV7-2 and TRBJ1-4; no definite D call. Trimming took 2 bases from V and 4 from J, leaving 8 bases between them. This CDR3 is built from 14 residues. The germline V gene encodes CDR1 SGHTA and CDR2 FQGNSA. The CDR3 protein is CASSLRRINEKLFF. As DNA, the CDR3 is TGTGCCAGCAGCTTAAGGCGGATTAATGAAAAACTGTTTTTT.

V is TRBV7-6 and J is TRBJ2-3, with 10 bases that match TRBD2. V lost 2 bases, J lost 6 bases, and 5 bases stayed unmatched. The CDR3 has 15 amino acids. CDR1 and CDR2 from the germline V gene are SGHVS and FNYEAQ. DNA of the CDR3: TGTGCCAGCAGCTTAAAGCGGGGGGGCGGGGATACGCAGTATTTT. Protein product: CASSLKRGGGDTQYF.

V gene TRBV7-9 combines with J gene TRBJ2-7; D unclear. Deletions cut 5 bases from V and 2 bases from J, with 13 bases between. There are 14 residues in the CDR3. Germline V gene lookup returns CDR1 SEHNR and CDR2 FQNEAQ (reference sequence). The CDR3 reads CASSLGQAPYEQYF. DNA of the CDR3: TGTGCCAGCAGCCTGGGTCAGGCCCCCTACGAGCAGTACTTC.

The chain is built from TRBV4-1 and TRBJ1-4; 7 bases are a match to TRBD1. V lost 3 bases and J lost 4; bases outside the gene matches: 5. Germline V gene sequence: CDR1 MGHRA, CDR2 YSYEKL. The CDR3 length is 15 residues. The chain's CDR3 is CASSHPDRDNEKLFF. In DNA, the CDR3 is TGCGCCAGCAGCCACCCAGACAGGGATAATGAAAAACTGTTTTTT.

This clone was recorded a few times. The gene calls are TRBV5-6 and TRBJ1-6; D is perhaps TRBD1 (5 bases). Germline V CDR1 and CDR2: SGHDT, YYEEEE. This CDR3 contains 15 residues. V was clipped by 0 bases and J by 7 bases, with 11 bases between them. The CDR3 DNA reads as TGTGCCAGCAGCTTGGGAAATGGGGGGAATTCACCCCTCCACTTT. Translation gives CASSLGNGGNSPLHF.